The 2 T cell receptor beta chains presented below share a single source sample, sequenced in a study of response to subunit inactivated influenza vaccine. TCRdb redid the calling of the RT-PCR reads with MiXCR, one entry per CDR3 protein. The data show around 760,000 distinct CDR3 sequences, over 11% seen once. The sequencing used PBMCs from blood, collected 14 to 15 days before vaccination. The receptors here all came from a man aged 50 or older who received an inactivated influenza vaccine.

The table lists this clonotype with many counts. V gene TRBV7-3 combines with J gene TRBJ1-1, with a weak D call TRBD1 (5 bases). Trimming took 2 bases from V and 1 from J, leaving 11 bases between them. Germline V gene sequence: CDR1 SGHTA, CDR2 FQGTGA. This CDR3 comprises 15 residues. The CDR3 coding sequence is TGTGCCAGCAGCTTATCCGGGGGTCGGAACACTGAAGCTTTCTTT. Protein: CASSLSGGRNTEAFF.

This clonotype has at least ten counts. This chain uses TRBV20-1 with TRBJ2-2, with D perhaps matching TRBD2 (6 bases). This CDR3 has 14 amino acids. The V gene's germline CDR1 is DFQATT and CDR2 SNEGSKA (reference sequence). V lost 6 bases to trimming and J lost 5 bases, with 16 bases between them. The CDR3 nucleotides are TGCAGTGCGGCCCGACCGGGAGTAACCGGGGAGCTGTTTTTT. Its translation: CSAARPGVTGELFF.